Presented here are 2 T cell receptor beta chains from one specimen sequenced in a study of T cell repertoires in cytomegalovirus infection. TCRdb reanalysed the reads using MiXCR and keeps one entry per CDR3 protein. This table has 900,000 to 950,000 distinct CDR3 sequences, less than 35% appearing once. No cognate antigen is known for these TCRs. The specimen comprised cultured CD8+ T cells from PBMCs, sampled from culture after CMV antigen stimulation. Every receptor here comes from a human donor in good health (CMV status not recorded). Some clones in this sample may be carry-over from other donors' samples.

This clonotype has only a few counts. The chain joins TRBV11-2 to TRBJ2-7; D possibly uses TRBD1 or TRBD2 (5 bases each). V was shortened by 5 bases and J by 1 base, with 15 bases between the two germline ends. The CDR3 has 15 amino acids. The germline V gene has CDR1 SGHAT and CDR2 FQNNGV. CDR3 sequence (DNA): TGTGCCAGCAGCCAACGGTGGGGGTTTTCCTACGAGCAGTACTTC. Encoded protein: CASSQRWGFSYEQYF. The full variable domain, with the rest looked up from reference TRBV11-2 and TRBJ2-7, is EAGVAQSPRYKIIEKRQSVAFWCNPISGHATLYWYQQILGQGPKLLIQFQNNGVVDDSQLPKDRFSAERLKGVDSTLKIQPAKLEDSAVYLCASSQRWGFSYEQYFGPGTRLTVT.

This clonotype was found a few times. This sequence joins TRBV2 and TRBJ2-6, with TRBD1 matching 9 bases. CDR1 and CDR2 (germline): SNHLY, FYNNEI. Trimming at V came to 11 bases and at J to 3 bases, leaving 8 bases not matched to a gene. The CDR3 loop spans 15 amino acids. The CDR3 coding sequence is TGTGCCGGACTGGACAGGGGAGATGGGGCCAACGTCCTGACTTTC. Protein product: CAGLDRGDGANVLTF.